This T cell receptor (beta chain) derives from a study of OX40 agonist ivuxolimab in advanced cancers. Study overall: In three patients, partial responses were observed, one with hepatocellular carcinoma and two with cutaneous melanoma.

TCRdb keeps only in-frame clones here, not all; method: immunoSEQ multiplex PCR. The sample carries some 81,000 clones, just over 85% recorded once. The V gene's germline CDR1 is MNHNY and CDR2 SVGAGI (reference sequence). The J segment lost 0 bases and the V segment lost 5 bases, leaving 5 bases of the junction unmatched. The CDR3 is made up of 15 amino acids. General study points: Low normalized T-cell clonal expansion was also seen in some nonresponders. More expanded clones were seen, on average, in CD8+ T cells than in CD4+.

Points on this clone: Its antigen is undetermined.

The specimen comprised CD4+ or CD8+ T cells sorted from blood, sampled in a trial of the OX40 agonist ivuxolimab. The clonotype comes from an adult with an advanced solid tumor such as melanoma, head and neck, liver or kidney cancer. The chain links TRBV6-6 to TRBJ2-7; 9 bases align to TRBD2. CDR3 residues: CASSTTSGSSYEQYF. In nucleotides, the CDR3 is TGTGCCAGCAGTACGACTAGCGGTAGCTCCTACGAGCAGTACTTC.